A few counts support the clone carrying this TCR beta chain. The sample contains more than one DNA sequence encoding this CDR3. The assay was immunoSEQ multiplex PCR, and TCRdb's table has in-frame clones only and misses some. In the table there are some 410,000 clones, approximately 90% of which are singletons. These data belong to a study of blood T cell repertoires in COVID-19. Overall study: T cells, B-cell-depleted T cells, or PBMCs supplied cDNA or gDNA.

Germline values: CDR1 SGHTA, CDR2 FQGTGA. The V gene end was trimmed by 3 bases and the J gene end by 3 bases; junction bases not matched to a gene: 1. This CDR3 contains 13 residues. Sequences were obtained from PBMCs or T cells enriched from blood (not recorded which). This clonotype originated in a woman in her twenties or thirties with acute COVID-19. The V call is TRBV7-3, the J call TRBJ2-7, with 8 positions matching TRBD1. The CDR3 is CASSFGQGYEQYF. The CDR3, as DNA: TGTGCCAGCAGCTTTGGACAGGGCTACGAGCAGTACTTC.